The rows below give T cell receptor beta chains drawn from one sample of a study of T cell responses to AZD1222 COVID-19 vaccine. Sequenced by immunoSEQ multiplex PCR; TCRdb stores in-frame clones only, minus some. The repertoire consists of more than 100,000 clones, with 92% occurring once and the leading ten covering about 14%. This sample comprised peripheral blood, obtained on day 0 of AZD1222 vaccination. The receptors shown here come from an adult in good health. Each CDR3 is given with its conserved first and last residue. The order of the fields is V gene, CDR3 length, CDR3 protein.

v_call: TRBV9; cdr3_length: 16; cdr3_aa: CASSVGDRGLRETQYF
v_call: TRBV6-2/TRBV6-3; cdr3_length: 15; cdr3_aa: CASSPRPGQRYGYTF
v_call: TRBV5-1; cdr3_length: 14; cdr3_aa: CASSQGTAPREQFF
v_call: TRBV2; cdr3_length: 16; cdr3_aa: CASITDRRMLSEKLFF
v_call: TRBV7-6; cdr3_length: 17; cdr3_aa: CASSLSRLAGEQETQYF
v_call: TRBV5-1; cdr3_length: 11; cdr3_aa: CASSEENTQYF
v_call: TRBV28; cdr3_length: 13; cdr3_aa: CASTAAGPYEQYF
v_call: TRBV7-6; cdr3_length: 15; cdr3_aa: CASSLDGLVGYEQYF
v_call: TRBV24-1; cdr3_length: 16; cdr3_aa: CATSEPGTDSNQPQHF
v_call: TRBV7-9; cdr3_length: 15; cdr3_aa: CASSLTGGYNSPLHF
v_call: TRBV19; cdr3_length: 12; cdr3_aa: CASSMYLNEQFF
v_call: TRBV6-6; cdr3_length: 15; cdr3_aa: CASTFPTDGGNTIYF
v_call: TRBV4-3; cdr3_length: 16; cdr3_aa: CASSPFPGGRTYEQYF
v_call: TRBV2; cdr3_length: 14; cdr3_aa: CASTYRAGTDTQYF
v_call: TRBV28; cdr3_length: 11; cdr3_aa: CAAHHDNEQFF
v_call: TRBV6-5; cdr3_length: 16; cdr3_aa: CASSYSDFGGVYEQYF
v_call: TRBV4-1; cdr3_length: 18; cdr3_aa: CASSHQLPRTSRPGELFF
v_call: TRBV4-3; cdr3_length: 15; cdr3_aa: CASSQDLGSGSPLHF
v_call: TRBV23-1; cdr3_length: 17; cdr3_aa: CASSRDRGIYGNQPQHF
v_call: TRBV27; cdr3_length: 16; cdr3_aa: CASSLTWTGYPYEQYF
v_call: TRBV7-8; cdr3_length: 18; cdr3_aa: CASSLVLGASGFTDTQYF
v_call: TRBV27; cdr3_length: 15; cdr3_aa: CASSLSWTGRNGYTF
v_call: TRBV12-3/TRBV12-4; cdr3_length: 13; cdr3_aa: CASTYRRNTEAFF
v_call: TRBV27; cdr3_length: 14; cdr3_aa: CASSRPGANTEAFF
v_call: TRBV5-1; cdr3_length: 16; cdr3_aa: CASSWVRAGAGNEQFF
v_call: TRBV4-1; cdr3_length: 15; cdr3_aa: CASSQAASGEETQYF